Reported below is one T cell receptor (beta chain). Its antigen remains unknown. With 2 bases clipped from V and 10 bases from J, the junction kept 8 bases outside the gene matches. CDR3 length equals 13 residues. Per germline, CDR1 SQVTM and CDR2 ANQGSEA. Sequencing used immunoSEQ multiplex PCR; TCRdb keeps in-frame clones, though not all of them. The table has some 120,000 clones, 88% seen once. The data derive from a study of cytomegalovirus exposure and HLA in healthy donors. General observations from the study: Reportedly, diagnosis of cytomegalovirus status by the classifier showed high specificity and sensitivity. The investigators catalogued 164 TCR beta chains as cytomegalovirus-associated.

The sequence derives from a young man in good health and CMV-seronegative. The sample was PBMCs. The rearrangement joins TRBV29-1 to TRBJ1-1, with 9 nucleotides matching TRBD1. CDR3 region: CSVERSRGQGAFF. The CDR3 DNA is TGCAGCGTTGAAAGGTCCCGGGGACAGGGAGCTTTCTTT.